Listed below are T cell receptor beta chains from one sample, sequenced in a study of CD8 T cells in Susac syndrome. Using its own MiXCR run on the immunoSEQ multiplex PCR reads, TCRdb lists one record per CDR3 protein. The sample includes 150,000 to 250,000 distinct CDR3 sequences, around 96% seen only once; the top ten take under 0.095%. Material for sequencing was CD4+ T cells from PBMCs. The origin of the receptors is a human donor with multiple sclerosis. Both conserved end residues are part of each CDR3. The order of the fields is J gene, D gene, CDR3 length, V gene, clone size, CDR3 DNA, CDR3 protein. The D gene is left open where the match is weak. Size tells how often a clone was seen (once, few, many) or the class of an expanded clone, and some rows leave it out.

TRBJ1-1 . 13 TRBV7-8 . TGTGCCAGCAGCCCGGGGAGGGCCCCTGAAGCTTTCTTT CASSPGRAPEAFF
TRBJ2-7 TRBD2 15 TRBV4-1 . TGCGCCAGCAGCCCGACCGGGACTAGGAGTTACGAGCAGTACTTC CASSPTGTRSYEQYF
TRBJ2-1 . 13 TRBV18 . TGTGCCAGCCGCAGGGAAGTCTTCAATGAGCAGTTCTTC CASRREVFNEQFF
TRBJ2-6 . 18 TRBV7-9 . TGTGCCAGCAGCTTAGGGGCCGGGGATGGGTCTGGGGCCAACGTCCTGACTTTC CASSLGAGDGSGANVLTF
TRBJ2-3 . 13 TRBV2 once TGTGCCAGCAGGAGGGTCCGCACAGATACGCAGTATTTT CASRRVRTDTQYF
TRBJ1-1 . 12 TRBV30 . TGTGCCTGGATACGAGACGCCCCCGGAGCTTTCTTT CAWIRDAPGAFF
TRBJ2-7 . 15 TRBV30 . TGTGCCTGGAGGGGGTCGCCATATAGCTCCTACGAGCAGTACTTC CAWRGSPYSSYEQYF
TRBJ1-2 . 12 TRBV20-1 . TGCAGTGCTACCCGCGTTCAACGGGGCTACACCTTC CSATRVQRGYTF
TRBJ1-2 . 16 TRBV5-4 once TGTGCCAGCAGCTTGGAGGGGACCAGAGCTTACTATGGCTACACCTTC CASSLEGTRAYYGYTF
TRBJ2-2 . 14 TRBV11-1 . TGTGCCAGCAGGAAACAATTGGACGCCGGGGAGCTGTTTTTT CASRKQLDAGELFF
TRBJ2-7 . 12 TRBV30 . TGTGCCTGGGCCCCCAGGGCTCACGAGCAGTACTTC CAWAPRAHEQYF
TRBJ2-3 . 16 TRBV10-3 once TGTGCCATCAGTGAGGCCCCCAAAGGGACCACAGATACGCAGTATTTT CAISEAPKGTTDTQYF
TRBJ2-1 . 14 TRBV11-2 . TGTGCCAGCAGCATCGTAGGACAGACCAATGAGCAGTTCTTC CASSIVGQTNEQFF
TRBJ2-5 . 13 TRBV18 . TGTGCCAGCTCACCCGAAGGGGGAGAGACCCAGTACTTC CASSPEGGETQYF
TRBJ2-3 . 15 TRBV4-1 . TGCGCCAGCAGCCAGGGAGGACAGGTTCATGATACGCAGTATTTT CASSQGGQVHDTQYF
TRBJ2-2 TRBD2 20 TRBV24-1 . TGTGCCACCAGTGATATGGGACTAGCGGGAGGAAGAACGAACACCGGGGAGCTGTTTTTT CATSDMGLAGGRTNTGELFF
TRBJ2-3 . 13 TRBV20-1 . TGCAGTGCTGGCCCCAGTGGGACAGATACGCAGTATTTT CSAGPSGTDTQYF
TRBJ2-2 . 15 TRBV4-1 . TGCGCCAGCAGCGGCGGGGAGGATGACACCGGGGAGCTGTTTTTT CASSGGEDDTGELFF
TRBJ2-1 TRBD2 15 TRBV5-4 . TGTGCCAGCAACTCAATAGCGGGAGGGCGGAATGAGCAGTTCTTC CASNSIAGGRNEQFF
TRBJ2-7 TRBD2 14 TRBV7-2 . TGTGCCAGCAGCTTGTGGCTAGCGGACTACGAGCAGTACTTC CASSLWLADYEQYF
TRBJ1-5 . 14 TRBV20-1 once TGCAGTGCTAGCGGCAGCTTCGGCAATCAGCCCCAGCATTTT CSASGSFGNQPQHF
TRBJ2-6 . 13 TRBV3-1 . TGTGCCAGCAGCCAAGACAGGGCCAACGTCCTGACTTTC CASSQDRANVLTF
TRBJ2-1 TRBD2 14 TRBV7-9 . TGTGCCAGCAGCTTCACTAGCGGTCAGGTTGAGCAGTTCTTC CASSFTSGQVEQFF
TRBJ2-5 . 14 TRBV7-7 . TGTGCTAGCAGCTCGGCAACAGGGCCGGAGACCCAGTACTTC CASSSATGPETQYF
TRBJ2-7 . 16 TRBV2 . TGTGCCAGCAGTGATGGGTTCAGGCGCCCCGCCTACGAGCAGTACTTC CASSDGFRRPAYEQYF
TRBJ1-2 . 15 TRBV3-1 . TGTGCCAGCAGCCAAGATCTTTGGGGGACGGACGGCTACACCTTC CASSQDLWGTDGYTF
TRBJ2-5 . 13 TRBV29-1 . TGCAGCGTGAGCCAGGGGCTCCAAGAGACCCAGTACTTC CSVSQGLQETQYF
TRBJ2-4 . 15 TRBV20-1 . TGCAGTGCTAGTCTGTCCACTACTGGCGAAAACATTCAGTACTTC CSASLSTTGENIQYF
TRBJ1-2 . 11 TRBV3-1 once TGTGCCAGCAGCCAAGGGTCGGTCTACACCTTC CASSQGSVYTF
TRBJ2-1 . 11 TRBV5-1 . TGCGCCAGCAAGCTAGCCAATGAGCAGTTCTTC CASKLANEQFF
TRBJ2-7 TRBD1 14 TRBV3-1 . TGTGCCAGCAGTCAAGACAGGGGGCCCTACGAGCAGTACTTC CASSQDRGPYEQYF
TRBJ1-2 . 14 TRBV7-9 once TGTGCCAGCAGCTTTAGTGCAACTGGGTATGGCTACACCTTC CASSFSATGYGYTF
TRBJ2-7 TRBD2 13 TRBV29-1 . TGCAGCGTGGGAGGGACCAACGAATACGAGCAGTACTTC CSVGGTNEYEQYF
TRBJ2-1 . 15 TRBV4-1 . TGCGCCAGCGCGGAGGGGGGACTCTCCTACAATGAGCAGTTCTTC CASAEGGLSYNEQFF
TRBJ1-3 . 14 TRBV7-9 . TGTGCCAGCAGACTCGACAGCACAGGAAACACCATATATTTT CASRLDSTGNTIYF
TRBJ1-2 TRBD1 12 TRBV3-1 . TGTGCCAGCAGCTACGGACAGGGTGACTACACCTTC CASSYGQGDYTF
TRBJ2-1 . 14 TRBV6-6 . TGTGCCAGCAGTTACCAGCCCGCATGGGGCGAGCAGTTCTTC CASSYQPAWGEQFF